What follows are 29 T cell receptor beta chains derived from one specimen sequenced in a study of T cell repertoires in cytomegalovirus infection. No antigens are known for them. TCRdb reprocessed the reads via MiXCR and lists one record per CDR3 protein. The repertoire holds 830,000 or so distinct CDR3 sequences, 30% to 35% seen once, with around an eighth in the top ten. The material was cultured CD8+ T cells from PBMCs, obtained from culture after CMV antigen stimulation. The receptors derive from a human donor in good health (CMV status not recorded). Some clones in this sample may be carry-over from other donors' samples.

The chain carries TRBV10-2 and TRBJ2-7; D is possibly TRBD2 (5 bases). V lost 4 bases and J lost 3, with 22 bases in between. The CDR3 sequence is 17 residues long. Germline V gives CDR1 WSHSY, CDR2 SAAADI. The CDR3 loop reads CASSGWGGSDYHYEQYF. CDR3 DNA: TGCGCCAGCAGTGGTTGGGGTGGGTCAGACTATCACTACGAGCAGTACTTC.

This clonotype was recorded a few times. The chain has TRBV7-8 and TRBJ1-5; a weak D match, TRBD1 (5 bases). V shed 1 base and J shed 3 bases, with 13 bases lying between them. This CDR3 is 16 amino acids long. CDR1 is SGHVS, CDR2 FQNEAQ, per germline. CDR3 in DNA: TGTGCCAGCAGCTTAGGGAGGACATTTGTCAATCAGCCCCAGCATTTT. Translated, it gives CASSLGRTFVNQPQHF.

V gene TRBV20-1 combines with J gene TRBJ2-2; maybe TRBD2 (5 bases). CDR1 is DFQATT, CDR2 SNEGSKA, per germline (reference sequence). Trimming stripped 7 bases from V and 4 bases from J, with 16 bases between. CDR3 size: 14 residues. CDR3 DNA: TGCAGTGTCCCAGGTCTAGGGAGCACCGGGGAGCTGTTTTTT. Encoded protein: CSVPGLGSTGELFF.

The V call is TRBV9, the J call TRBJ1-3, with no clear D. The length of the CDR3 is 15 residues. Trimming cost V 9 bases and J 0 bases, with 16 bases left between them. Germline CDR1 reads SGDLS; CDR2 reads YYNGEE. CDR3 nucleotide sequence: TGTGCCACCTCAAACGGGCCTCTCTCTGGAAACACCATATATTTT. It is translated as CATSNGPLSGNTIYF. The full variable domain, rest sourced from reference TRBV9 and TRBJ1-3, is DSGVTQTPKHLITATGQRVTLRCSPRSGDLSVYWYQQSLDQGLQFLIQYYNGEERAKGNILERFSAQQFPDLHSELNLSSLELGDSALYFCATSNGPLSGNTIYFGEGSWLTVV.

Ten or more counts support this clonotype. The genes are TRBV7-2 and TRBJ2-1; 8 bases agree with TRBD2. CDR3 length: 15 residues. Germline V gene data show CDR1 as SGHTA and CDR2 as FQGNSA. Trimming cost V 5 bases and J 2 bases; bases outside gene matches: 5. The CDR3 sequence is CASSIGLAPYNEQFF. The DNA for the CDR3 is TGTGCCAGCAGCATTGGACTAGCCCCCTACAATGAGCAGTTCTTC.

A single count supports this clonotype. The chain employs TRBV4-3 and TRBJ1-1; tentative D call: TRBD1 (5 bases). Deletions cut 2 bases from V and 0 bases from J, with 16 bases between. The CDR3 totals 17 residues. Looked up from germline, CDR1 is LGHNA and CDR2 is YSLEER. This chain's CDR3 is CASSQMKEGPMNTEAFF. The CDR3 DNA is TGCGCCAGCAGCCAAATGAAGGAGGGGCCTATGAACACTGAAGCTTTCTTT.

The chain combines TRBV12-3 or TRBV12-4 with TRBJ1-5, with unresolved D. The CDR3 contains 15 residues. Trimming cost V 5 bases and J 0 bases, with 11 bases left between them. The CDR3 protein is CASSPHLYSNQPQHF. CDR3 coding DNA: TGTGCCAGCAGTCCACACCTCTATAGCAATCAGCCCCAGCATTTT.

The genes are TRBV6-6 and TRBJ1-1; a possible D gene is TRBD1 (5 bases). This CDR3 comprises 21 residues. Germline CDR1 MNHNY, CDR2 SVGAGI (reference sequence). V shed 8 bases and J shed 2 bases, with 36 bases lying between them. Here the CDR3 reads CASSPPWRARALTGPNTEAFF. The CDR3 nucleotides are TGTGCCAGCTCCCCCCCATGGAGGGCGAGGGCACTAACGGGGCCTAACACTGAAGCTTTCTTT.

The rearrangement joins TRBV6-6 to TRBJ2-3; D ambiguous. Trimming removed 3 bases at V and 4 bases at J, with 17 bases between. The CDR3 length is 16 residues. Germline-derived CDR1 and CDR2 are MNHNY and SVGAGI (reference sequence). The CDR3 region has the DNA TGTGCCAGCAGTTATGGGTCACGGGTCGGGTCAGATACGCAGTATTTT. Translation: CASSYGSRVGSDTQYF.

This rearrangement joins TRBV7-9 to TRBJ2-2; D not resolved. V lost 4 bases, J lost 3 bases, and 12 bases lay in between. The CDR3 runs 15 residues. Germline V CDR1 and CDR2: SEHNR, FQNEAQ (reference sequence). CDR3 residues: CASSWALGYTGELFF. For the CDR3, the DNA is TGTGCCAGCAGCTGGGCTCTGGGGTACACCGGGGAGCTGTTTTTT. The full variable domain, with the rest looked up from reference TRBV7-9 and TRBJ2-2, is DTGVSQNPRHKITKRGQNVTFRCDPISEHNRLYWYRQTLGQGPEFLTYFQNEAQLEKSRLLSDRFSAERPKGSFSTLEIQRTEQGDSAMYLCASSWALGYTGELFFGEGSRLTVL.

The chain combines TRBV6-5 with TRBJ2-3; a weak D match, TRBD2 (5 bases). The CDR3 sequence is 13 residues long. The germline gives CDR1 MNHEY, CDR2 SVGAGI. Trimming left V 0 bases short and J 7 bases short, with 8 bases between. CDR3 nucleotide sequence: TGTGCCAGCAGTTACTCCGGACTCCATACGCAGTATTTT. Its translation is CASSYSGLHTQYF.

The CDR3 nucleotides are TGCGCCAGCAGCAAGCGGGGGGCCTACAATGAGCAGTTCTTC. This translates into CASSKRGAYNEQFF. The chain uses TRBV4-1 and TRBJ2-1, with TRBD2 identical over 9 bases. Germline V CDR1 and CDR2: MGHRA, YSYEKL. This CDR3 contains 14 residues. V lost 5 bases and J lost 2; bases outside the gene matches: 1.

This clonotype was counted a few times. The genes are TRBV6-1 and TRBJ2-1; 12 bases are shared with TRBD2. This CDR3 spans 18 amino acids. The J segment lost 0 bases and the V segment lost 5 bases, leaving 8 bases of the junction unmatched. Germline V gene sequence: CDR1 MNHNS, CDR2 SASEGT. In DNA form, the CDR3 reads TGTGCCAGCAGTCCGACTAGCGGGGGCCCGAGCTCCTACAATGAGCAGTTCTTC. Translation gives CASSPTSGGPSSYNEQFF.

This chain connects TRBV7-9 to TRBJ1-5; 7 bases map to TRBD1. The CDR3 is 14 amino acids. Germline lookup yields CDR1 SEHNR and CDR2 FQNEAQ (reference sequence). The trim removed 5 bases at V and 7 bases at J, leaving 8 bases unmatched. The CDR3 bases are TGTGCCAGCAGCCCGACAGGGTCATACCAGCCCCAGCATTTT. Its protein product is CASSPTGSYQPQHF.

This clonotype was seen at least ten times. CDR3 protein: CASNHLHSSGANVLTF. The CDR3 DNA reads as TGTGCCAGCAATCACCTTCATAGCTCTGGGGCCAACGTCCTGACTTTC. The chain carries TRBV12-3 or TRBV12-4 and TRBJ2-6; D remains unclear. This CDR3 contains 16 residues. Between the trimmed V and J ends, which lost 7 bases and 0 bases, there was a span of 13 bases.

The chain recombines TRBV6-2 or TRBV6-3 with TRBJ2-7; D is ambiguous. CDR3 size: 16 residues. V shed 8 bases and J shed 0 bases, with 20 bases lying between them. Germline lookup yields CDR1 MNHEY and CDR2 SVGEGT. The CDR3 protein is CASLGLGHRSSYEQYV. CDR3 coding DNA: TGTGCCAGCCTGGGTCTCGGGCATAGGAGCTCCTACGAGCAGTACGTC.

CDR3 DNA sequence: TGTGCCAGCTCACCACGACAGGGGCAACCCTACGAGCAGTACGTC. It is translated as CASSPRQGQPYEQYV. The V call is TRBV18, the J call TRBJ2-7, with TRBD1 identical over 8 bases. The CDR3 is 15 amino acids. Germline V gene lookup returns CDR1 KGHSH and CDR2 LQKENI. V lost 1 base to trimming and J lost 2 bases; unmatched junction nucleotides: 4.

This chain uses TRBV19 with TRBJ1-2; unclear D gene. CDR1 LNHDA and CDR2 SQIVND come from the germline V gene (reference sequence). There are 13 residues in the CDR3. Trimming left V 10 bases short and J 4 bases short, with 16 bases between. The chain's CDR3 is CATTMGFIYGYTF. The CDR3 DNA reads TGTGCCACCACCATGGGGTTTATCTATGGCTACACCTTC.

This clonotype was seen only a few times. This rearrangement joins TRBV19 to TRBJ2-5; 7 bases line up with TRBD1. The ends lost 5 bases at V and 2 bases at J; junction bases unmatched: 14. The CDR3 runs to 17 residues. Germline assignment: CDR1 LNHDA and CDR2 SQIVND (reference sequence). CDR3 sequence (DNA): TGTGCCAGTAGTGTCATCAAACGGACAGGACATCAAGAGACCCAGTACTTC. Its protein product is CASSVIKRTGHQETQYF.

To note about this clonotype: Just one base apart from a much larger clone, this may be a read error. The CDR3 is CASSTGQRAMNTEAFF. The DNA of the CDR3 is TGTGCCAGCAGCACGGGACAGAGGGCTATGAACACTGAAGCTTTCTTT. This rearrangement joins TRBV12-3 or TRBV12-4 to TRBJ1-1; 7 nucleotides align to TRBD1. The CDR3 spans 16 residues. Trimming at V came to 6 bases and at J to 0 bases, leaving 10 bases not matched to a gene.

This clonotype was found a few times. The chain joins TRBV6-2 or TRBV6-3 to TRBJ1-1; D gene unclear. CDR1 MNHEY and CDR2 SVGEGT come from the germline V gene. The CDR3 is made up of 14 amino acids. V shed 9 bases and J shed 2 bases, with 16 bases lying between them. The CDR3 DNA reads TGTGCCAGTTCGGTCTATGCGGGAAACACTGAAGCTTTCTTT. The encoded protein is CASSVYAGNTEAFF.

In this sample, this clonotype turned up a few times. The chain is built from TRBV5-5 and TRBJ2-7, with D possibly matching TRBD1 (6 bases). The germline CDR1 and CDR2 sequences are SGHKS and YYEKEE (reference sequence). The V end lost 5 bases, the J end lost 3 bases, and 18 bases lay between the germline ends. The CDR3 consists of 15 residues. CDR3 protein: CASSSGDGPHYEQYF. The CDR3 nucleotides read TGTGCCAGCAGTTCAGGGGACGGCCCCCACTACGAGCAGTACTTC.

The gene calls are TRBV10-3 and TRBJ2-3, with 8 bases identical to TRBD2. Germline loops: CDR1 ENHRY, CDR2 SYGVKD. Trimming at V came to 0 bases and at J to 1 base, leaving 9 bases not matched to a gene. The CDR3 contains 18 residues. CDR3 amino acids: CAISESVKGAGGTDTQYF. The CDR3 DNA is TGTGCCATCAGTGAGTCAGTTAAGGGAGCGGGAGGCACAGATACGCAGTATTTT.

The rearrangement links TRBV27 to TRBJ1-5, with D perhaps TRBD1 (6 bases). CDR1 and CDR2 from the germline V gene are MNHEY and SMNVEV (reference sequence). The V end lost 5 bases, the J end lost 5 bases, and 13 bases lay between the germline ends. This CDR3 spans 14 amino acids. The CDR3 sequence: CASSRGGGHQPQHF. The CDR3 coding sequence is TGTGCCAGCAGTCGGGGTGGGGGCCATCAGCCCCAGCATTTT.

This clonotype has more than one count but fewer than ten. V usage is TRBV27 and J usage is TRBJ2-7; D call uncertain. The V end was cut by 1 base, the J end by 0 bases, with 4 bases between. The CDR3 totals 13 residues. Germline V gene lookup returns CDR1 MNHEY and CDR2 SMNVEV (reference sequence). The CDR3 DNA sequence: TGTGCCAGCAGTTTATTTCCCTCCTACGAGCAGTACTTC. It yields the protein CASSLFPSYEQYF.

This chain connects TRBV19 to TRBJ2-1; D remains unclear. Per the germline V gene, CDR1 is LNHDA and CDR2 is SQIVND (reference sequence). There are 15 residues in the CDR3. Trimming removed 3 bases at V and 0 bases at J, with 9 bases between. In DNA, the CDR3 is TGTGCCAGTAGTATCGAGCTTAGCTCCTACAATGAGCAGTTCTTC. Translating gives CASSIELSSYNEQFF.

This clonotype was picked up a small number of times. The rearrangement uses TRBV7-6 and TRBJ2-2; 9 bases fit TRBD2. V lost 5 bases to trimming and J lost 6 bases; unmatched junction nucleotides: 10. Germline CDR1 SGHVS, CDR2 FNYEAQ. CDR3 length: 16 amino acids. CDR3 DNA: TGTGCCAGCAGCAGCCCAGCGGGGGGTCCCCCCGGGGAGCTGTTTTTT. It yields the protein CASSSPAGGPPGELFF.

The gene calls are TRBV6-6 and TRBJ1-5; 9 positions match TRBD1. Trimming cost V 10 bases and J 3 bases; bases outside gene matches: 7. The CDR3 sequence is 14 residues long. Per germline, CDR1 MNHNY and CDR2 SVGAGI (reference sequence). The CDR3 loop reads CANSLQGANQPQHF. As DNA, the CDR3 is TGTGCCAACAGCCTACAGGGGGCCAATCAGCCCCAGCATTTT.

The CDR3 loop reads CASSILAGGIDTQYF. CDR3 sequence (DNA): TGTGCCAGCAGCATCCTAGCGGGGGGTATAGATACGCAGTATTTT. This chain uses TRBV11-3 with TRBJ2-3, with 11 bases lining up with TRBD2. Per the germline V gene, CDR1 is SGHNT and CDR2 is YENEEA. V lost 5 bases, J lost 5 bases, and 6 bases stayed unmatched. The CDR3 length is 15 residues.